Listed here are 21 T cell receptor beta chains from one sample, sequenced in a study of early T cells in non-severe SARS-CoV-2 infection. Each CDR3 protein is one row after TCRdb ran MiXCR on the 5' RACE reads. This table has some 87,000 distinct CDR3 sequences, roughly 13% appearing once. What was sequenced was whole blood. The receptors come from an adult who was a healthcare worker with PCR-confirmed SARS-CoV-2 infection or an uninfected control (not recorded which).

The gene calls are TRBV11-2 and TRBJ2-7, with D unclear. Germline V CDR1 and CDR2: SGHAT, FQNNGV. The CDR3 is 11 amino acids. Deletions cut 6 bases from V and 2 bases from J, with 5 bases between. CDR3 amino acids: CASSRAYEQYF. The CDR3 bases are TGTGCCAGCAGTCGGGCCTACGAGCAGTACTTC.

This chain uses TRBV2 with TRBJ1-3; no reliable D call. V gave up 5 bases and J gave up 0 bases, with 11 bases separating them. The CDR3 is made up of 15 amino acids. Germline CDR1 SNHLY, CDR2 FYNNEI. CDR3 amino acids: CASSLPVTSGNTIYF. CDR3 nucleotide sequence: TGTGCCAGCAGTCTACCAGTCACCTCTGGAAACACCATATATTTT.

In DNA, the CDR3 is TGTGCCAGCAGTTCCGGGACTAGCGAAACCCCAGATACGCAGTATTTT. This codes for CASSSGTSETPDTQYF. The chain couples TRBV27 to TRBJ2-3, with 10 positions matching TRBD2. The trim removed 4 bases at V and 4 bases at J, leaving 8 bases unmatched. This CDR3 is built from 16 residues. The germline V gene encodes CDR1 MNHEY and CDR2 SMNVEV (reference sequence).

The genes are TRBV29-1 and TRBJ2-3; TRBD2 is a possible D gene (5 bases). The CDR3 covers 13 residues. Germline CDR1 is SQVTM and CDR2 is ANQGSEA. V lost 6 bases and J lost 4, with 14 bases in between. CDR3 DNA: TGCAGCGTCACGGGCCGAGCGGCAGATACGCAGTATTTT. It translates to CSVTGRAADTQYF.

This clonotype was picked up many times. The chain links TRBV20-1 to TRBJ2-1, with 10 bases identical to TRBD1. The CDR3 loop spans 15 amino acids. Trimming took 6 bases from V and 9 from J; bases not matched to a gene: 14. Germline CDR1 and CDR2: DFQATT and SNEGSKA (reference sequence). CDR3 residues: CSATDPRDRGVEQFF. The CDR3 coding sequence is TGCAGTGCAACCGACCCTCGGGACAGGGGCGTTGAGCAGTTCTTC.

The CDR3 DNA is TGTGCCAGCAGCCCCCCGACAGGGAACAACACTGAAGCTTTCTTT. Its translation is CASSPPTGNNTEAFF. The V call is TRBV21-1, the J call TRBJ1-1; the listed D gene, TRBD1, was not tested against the DNA. TRBV21-1 is flagged as a pseudogene. The CDR3 has 15 amino acids.

The chain carries TRBV7-9 and TRBJ2-7; 13 bases match TRBD2. V shed 5 bases and J 7 bases; nucleotides not matched to a gene: 11. CDR3 size: 16 residues. CDR1 and CDR2 (germline): SEHNR, FQNEAQ (reference sequence). The CDR3 protein is CASSPPWTSGSGEQYF. The CDR3, as DNA: TGTGCCAGCAGCCCCCCATGGACTAGCGGGAGTGGTGAGCAGTACTTC.

The chain combines TRBV29-1 with TRBJ1-1; D is ambiguous. V lost 4 bases, J lost 1 base, and 4 bases lay in between. The CDR3 sequence is 11 residues long. Germline CDR1 reads SQVTM; CDR2 reads ANQGSEA. Written as DNA, the CDR3 is TGCAGCGTTGCGGAGAACACTGAAGCTTTCTTT. This encodes CSVAENTEAFF.

The J gene is TRBJ2-3, the V gene TRBV15, with TRBD1 as a possible D gene (6 bases). Germline lookup yields CDR1 LNHNV and CDR2 YYDKDF (reference sequence). This CDR3 has 15 residues. V was pared by 1 base and J by 3 bases, with 11 bases between. CDR3 DNA: TGTGCCACCAGCAGAGCTAACAGGGAGACAGATACGCAGTATTTT. Its protein product is CATSRANRETDTQYF.

The chain combines TRBV2 with TRBJ1-6; D is possibly TRBD1 (5 bases). Germline CDR1 reads SNHLY; CDR2 reads FYNNEI. The CDR3 runs 15 residues. V was shortened by 2 bases and J by 3 bases, with 8 bases between the two germline ends. The CDR3 spells CASSEMGDYNSPLHF. In DNA form, the CDR3 reads TGTGCCAGCAGTGAAATGGGGGACTATAATTCACCCCTCCACTTT.

This clonotype has just a few counts. The V call is TRBV28, the J call TRBJ2-7, with D unclear. Germline V CDR1 and CDR2: MDHEN, SYDVKM. The CDR3 loop spans 11 amino acids. Between the trimmed V and J ends, which lost 3 bases and 7 bases, there was a span of 7 bases. Here the CDR3 reads CASSFSREQYF. CDR3 sequence (DNA): TGTGCCAGCAGTTTTAGCCGGGAGCAGTACTTC.

The chain uses TRBV28 and TRBJ1-1; 9 bases line up with TRBD1. This CDR3 spans 17 amino acids. The V gene end was trimmed by 2 bases and the J gene end by 1 base; junction bases not matched to a gene: 8. Germline V gene sequence: CDR1 MDHEN, CDR2 SYDVKM. DNA of the CDR3: TGTGCCAGCAGTTTACCAAGACAGGGGGGATCGAACACTGAAGCTTTCTTT. Translation: CASSLPRQGGSNTEAFF.

V is TRBV19 and J is TRBJ1-2; possibly TRBD1 for D (5 bases). V was cut by 7 bases and J by 5 bases, with 14 bases left in between. CDR3 length equals 13 residues. Germline CDR1 LNHDA, CDR2 SQIVND (reference sequence). The CDR3, as DNA: TGTGCCAGTATGAGGGACCCTGTTTATGGCTACACCTTC. Translation gives CASMRDPVYGYTF. The full variable domain, in which reference TRBV19 and TRBJ1-2 provide the parts outside the CDR3, is DGGITQSPKYLFRKEGQNVTLSCEQNLNHDAMYWYRQDPGQGLRLIYYSQIVNDFQKGDIAEGYSVSREKKESFPLTVTSAQKNPTAFYLCASMRDPVYGYTFGSGTRLTVV.

This chain links TRBV18 with TRBJ2-3; 9 nucleotides align to TRBD1. CDR1 and CDR2 (germline): KGHSH, LQKENI. J gave up 5 bases and V 0 bases, and 3 bases lay outside the gene matches. The CDR3 spans 15 residues. CDR3 nucleotides: TGTGCCAGCTCACCACCGGGACAGGGTCAAGATACGCAGTATTTT. Its translation is CASSPPGQGQDTQYF.

This clonotype has ten or more counts. The DNA for the CDR3 is TGCAGTGCTAGAGATCAAGGGAGAGTGGAGACCCAGTACTTC. Its protein is CSARDQGRVETQYF. The chain is built from TRBV20-1 and TRBJ2-5, with TRBD2 as a possible D gene (5 bases). Germline V CDR1 and CDR2: DFQATT, SNEGSKA (reference sequence). V lost 0 bases, J lost 5 bases, and 13 bases lay in between. CDR3 length: 14 residues.

V gene TRBV9 combines with J gene TRBJ2-2; D assignment may be TRBD1 or TRBD2 (6 bases each). V was cut by 4 bases and J by 2 bases, with 12 bases left in between. Germline CDR1 reads SGDLS; CDR2 reads YYNGEE. This CDR3 has 15 residues. In nucleotides, the CDR3 is TGTGCCAGCAGCATAACGGGGGCTAACACCGGGGAGCTGTTTTTT. It encodes CASSITGANTGELFF.

This clonotype came up many times. The chain links TRBV7-8 to TRBJ1-1; no firm D call. With 5 bases removed from V and 1 base from J, the gap between germline ends came to 14 bases. Germline V gene data show CDR1 as SGHVS and CDR2 as FQNEAQ. The CDR3 extends over 15 amino acids. CDR3 sequence: CASSPTKRQNTEAFF. Written as DNA, the CDR3 is TGTGCCAGCAGCCCCACGAAAAGACAGAACACTGAAGCTTTCTTT. The whole variable domain, filled in from reference TRBV7-8 and TRBJ1-1, reads GAGVSQSPRYKVAKRGQDVALRCDPISGHVSLFWYQQALGQGPEFLTYFQNEAQLDKSGLPSDRFFAERPEGSVSTLKIQRTQQEDSAVYLCASSPTKRQNTEAFFGQGTRLTVV.

This clonotype was recorded a few times. The chain joins TRBV7-2 to TRBJ2-7; D may match TRBD1 or TRBD2 (6 bases each). V was cut by 3 bases and J by 6 bases, with 18 bases left in between. Germline CDR1 SGHTA, CDR2 FQGNSA. The CDR3 runs 15 residues. For the CDR3, the DNA is TGTGCCAGCAGCTTCGGGGGCGCGAAATCATTCGAGCAGTACTTC. This codes for CASSFGGAKSFEQYF. Combining the CDR3 with reference TRBV7-2 and TRBJ2-7 gives the whole variable domain GAGVSQSPSNKVTEKGKDVELRCDPISGHTALYWYRQSLGQGLEFLIYFQGNSAPDKSGLPSDRFSAERTGGSVSTLTIQRTQQEDSAVYLCASSFGGAKSFEQYFGPGTRLTVT.

This clonotype was seen ten or more times. This chain links TRBV19 with TRBJ2-7; 10 nucleotides line up with TRBD2. CDR1 and CDR2 from the germline V gene are LNHDA and SQIVND (reference sequence). V lost 5 bases and J lost 6; bases outside the gene matches: 10. CDR3 length: 15 residues. CDR3 loop: CASSPRAGGPLEQYF. For the CDR3, the DNA is TGTGCCAGTAGTCCCAGAGCGGGAGGGCCCCTCGAGCAGTACTTC.

This clonotype was counted ten times or more. The V gene is TRBV29-1, the J gene TRBJ1-2; 9 positions agree with TRBD1. CDR1 and CDR2 (germline): SQVTM, ANQGSEA. Trimming removed 0 bases from V and 6 bases from J; junction bases left unmatched: 11. The CDR3 is 16 residues long. CDR3 sequence reads: CSVEDGPGQGVHGYTF. CDR3 nucleotides: TGCAGCGTTGAAGATGGTCCGGGACAGGGCGTGCATGGCTACACCTTC.

The table lists this clonotype with many counts. The V and J genes are TRBV11-2 and TRBJ2-7; possibly TRBD1 or TRBD2 for D (5 bases each). The CDR3 is 14 residues long. Germline CDR1 reads SGHAT; CDR2 reads FQNNGV. The V end lost 4 bases, the J end lost 6 bases, and 16 bases lay between the germline ends. The DNA of the CDR3 is TGTGCCAGCAGCTCTCGGGACGGGCAAGTCGAGCAGTACTTC. As protein: CASSSRDGQVEQYF.